This T cell receptor beta chain was recorded in a study of T-cell reconstitution after alpha-beta-depleted transplantation in children. The V and J ends lost 5 bases and 4 bases, in that order; junction bases with no gene match: 7. This CDR3 comprises 15 residues. TCRbeta library construction was performed incorporating unique molecular identifiers. From the PCR reads, TCRdb called clonotypes with MiXCR, one entry per CDR3 protein. This sample has a few hundred thousand distinct CDR3 sequences, with roughly 30% found just once. The rearrangement joins TRBV12-3 or TRBV12-4 to TRBJ2-5, with 10 bases identical to TRBD1. The starting material was PBMCs, obtained before TCRalphabeta/CD19-depleted stem cell transplant. The receptor was derived from a boy in the first two years of life with Wiskott-Aldrich syndrome, due to receive a stem cell transplant. The CDR3 loop reads CASSRDRGRGETQYF. The CDR3 nucleotides read TGTGCCAGCAGTCGCGACAGGGGGCGGGGAGAGACCCAGTACTTC.